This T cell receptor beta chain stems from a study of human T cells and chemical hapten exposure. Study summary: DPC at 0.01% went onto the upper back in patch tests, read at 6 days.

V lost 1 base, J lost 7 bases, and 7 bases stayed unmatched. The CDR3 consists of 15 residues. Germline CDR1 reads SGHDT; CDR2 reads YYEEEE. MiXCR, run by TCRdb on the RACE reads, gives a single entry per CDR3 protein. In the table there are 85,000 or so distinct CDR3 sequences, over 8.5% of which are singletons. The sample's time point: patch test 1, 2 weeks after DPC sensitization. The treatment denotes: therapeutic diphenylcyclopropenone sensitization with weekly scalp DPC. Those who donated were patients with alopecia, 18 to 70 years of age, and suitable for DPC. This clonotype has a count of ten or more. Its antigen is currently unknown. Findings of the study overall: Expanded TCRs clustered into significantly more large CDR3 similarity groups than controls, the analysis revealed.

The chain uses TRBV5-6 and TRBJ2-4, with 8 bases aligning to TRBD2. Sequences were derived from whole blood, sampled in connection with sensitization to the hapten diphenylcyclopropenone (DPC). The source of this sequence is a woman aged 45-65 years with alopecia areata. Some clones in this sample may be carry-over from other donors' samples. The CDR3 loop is CASSLYASGSNIQYF. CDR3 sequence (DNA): TGTGCCAGCAGCTTGTATGCCAGCGGGAGTAACATTCAGTACTTC.